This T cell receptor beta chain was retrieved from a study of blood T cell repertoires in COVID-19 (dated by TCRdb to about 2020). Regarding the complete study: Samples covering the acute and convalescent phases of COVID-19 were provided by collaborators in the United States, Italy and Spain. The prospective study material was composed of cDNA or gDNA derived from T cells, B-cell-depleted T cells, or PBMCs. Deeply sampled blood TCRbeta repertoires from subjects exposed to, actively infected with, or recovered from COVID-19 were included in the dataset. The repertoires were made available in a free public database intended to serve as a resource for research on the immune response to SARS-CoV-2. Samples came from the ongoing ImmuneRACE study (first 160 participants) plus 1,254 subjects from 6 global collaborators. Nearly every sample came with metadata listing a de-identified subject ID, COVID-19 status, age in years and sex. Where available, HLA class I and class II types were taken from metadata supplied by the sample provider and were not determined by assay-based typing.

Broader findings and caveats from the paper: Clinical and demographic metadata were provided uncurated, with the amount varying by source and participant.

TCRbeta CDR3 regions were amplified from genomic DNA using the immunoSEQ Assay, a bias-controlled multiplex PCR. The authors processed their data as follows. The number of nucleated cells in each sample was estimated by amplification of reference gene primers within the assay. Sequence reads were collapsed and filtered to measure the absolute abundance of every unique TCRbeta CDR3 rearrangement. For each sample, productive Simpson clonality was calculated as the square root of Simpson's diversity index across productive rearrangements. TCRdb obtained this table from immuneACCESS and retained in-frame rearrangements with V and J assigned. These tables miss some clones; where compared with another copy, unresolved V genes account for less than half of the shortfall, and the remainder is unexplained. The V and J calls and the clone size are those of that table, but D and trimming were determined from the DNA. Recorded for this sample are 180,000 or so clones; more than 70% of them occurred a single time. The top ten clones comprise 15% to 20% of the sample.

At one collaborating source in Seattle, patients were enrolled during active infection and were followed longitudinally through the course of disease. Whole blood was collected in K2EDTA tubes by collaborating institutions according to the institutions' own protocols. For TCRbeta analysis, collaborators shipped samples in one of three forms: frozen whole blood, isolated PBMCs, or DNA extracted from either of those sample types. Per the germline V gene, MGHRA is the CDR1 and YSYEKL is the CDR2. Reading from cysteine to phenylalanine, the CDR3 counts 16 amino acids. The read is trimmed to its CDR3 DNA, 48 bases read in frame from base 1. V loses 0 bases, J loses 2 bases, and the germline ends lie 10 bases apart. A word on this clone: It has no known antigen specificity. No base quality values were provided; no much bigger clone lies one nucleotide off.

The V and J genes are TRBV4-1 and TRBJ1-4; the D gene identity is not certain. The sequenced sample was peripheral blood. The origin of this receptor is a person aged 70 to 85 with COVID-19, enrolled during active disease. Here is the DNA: TGCGCCAGCAGCCAAGATCGGGATCCCACTAATGAAAAACTGTTTTTT. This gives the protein CASSQDRDPTNEKLFF.